In its sample, the clone carrying this T cell receptor (beta chain) was seen once. Its antigen is as yet unknown. These data are taken from a study of CD8 T cell repertoires and HIV-1 epitope variants. The table came from immunoSEQ multiplex PCR; TCRdb's copy has only in-frame clones and leaves some out. The sample holds about 5,900 clones, more than 60% seen once. Trimming took off 0 bases at V and 0 bases at J, with 9 bases between the two ends. Germline lookup yields CDR1 MNHEY and CDR2 SMNVEV (reference sequence). CDR3 length: 17 amino acids. The gene calls are TRBV27 and TRBJ2-6, with D possibly called TRBD1 or TRBD2 (5 bases each). The sequencing input was cultured CD8+ T cells derived from PBMCs. The TCR sequence derives from a male donor with HIV. DNA for the CDR3: TGTGCCAGCAGTTTATCGGGACGTCTCTCTGGGGCCAACGTCCTGACTTTC. Translating it yields CASSLSGRLSGANVLTF.